This T cell receptor (beta chain) was sequenced for a study of regulatory T cells in long-lasting Graves disease. Notes on the study in general: TRBV28, TRBJ1-2 and TRBJ2-5 were favored in persistent disease.

Arm-PCR of CDR3 regions and iRepertoire HTBI primers were used to build TCR beta libraries. In TCRdb, the multiplex PCR reads were re-called with MiXCR into one record per CDR3 protein. The repertoire holds some 600,000 distinct CDR3 sequences, with about 16% as singletons. This CDR3 is 15 amino acids long. Unmatched junction bases numbered 5, after V lost 3 bases and J lost 4 bases. From germline, CDR1 is ENHRY and CDR2 SYGVKD. Time point indicated: newly diagnosed GD, antithyroid drugs for less than 3 months. Researchers made the TCR library from RNA that was extracted from PBMCs. Patients were from an endocrinology department in Xi'an, China. This clonotype occurred a few times. The antigen remains undetermined. These data are also associated with another study on T cells in Graves' hyperthyroidism and ophthalmopathy.

This clonotype was obtained from a man aged 18 to 29 with Graves disease. Source: peripheral blood mononuclear cells (PBMCs), taken at new diagnosis, from a patient treated with antithyroid drugs. The V gene is TRBV10-3, the J gene TRBJ1-3; 8 bases are a match to TRBD1. CDR3: CAISESRGRGNTIYF. CDR3 nucleotides: TGTGCCATCAGTGAAAGCAGGGGGCGGGGAAACACCATATATTTT.